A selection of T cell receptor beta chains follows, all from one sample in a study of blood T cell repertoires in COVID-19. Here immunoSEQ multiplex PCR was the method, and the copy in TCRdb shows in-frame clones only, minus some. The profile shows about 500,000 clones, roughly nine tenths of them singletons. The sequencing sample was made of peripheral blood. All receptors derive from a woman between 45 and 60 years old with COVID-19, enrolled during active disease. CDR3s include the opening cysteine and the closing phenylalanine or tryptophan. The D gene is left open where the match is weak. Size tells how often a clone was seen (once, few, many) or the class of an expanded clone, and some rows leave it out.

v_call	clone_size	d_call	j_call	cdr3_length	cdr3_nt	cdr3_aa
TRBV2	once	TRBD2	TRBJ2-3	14	TGTGCCAGCTCTTGGACTAGCGGCACAGATACGCAGTATTTT	CASSWTSGTDTQYF
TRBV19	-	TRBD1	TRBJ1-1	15	TGTGCCAGTATCCGGGACAGGGGTGGGAACACTGAAGCTTTCTTT	CASIRDRGGNTEAFF
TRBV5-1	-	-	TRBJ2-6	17	TGCGCCAGCAGCCATGGGGGGATTCCATCTGGGGCCAACGTCCTGACTTTC	CASSHGGIPSGANVLTF
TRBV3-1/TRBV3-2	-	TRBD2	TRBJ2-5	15	TGTGCCAGCAAAATAGCGGGGGGGCCGGGAGAGACCCAGTACTTC	CASKIAGGPGETQYF
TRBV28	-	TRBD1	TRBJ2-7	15	TGTGCCAGCAGTACGCAACAGGGGATTATCTACGAGCAGTACTTC	CASSTQQGIIYEQYF
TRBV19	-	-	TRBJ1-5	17	TGTGCCAGTTCCATAATCCGGGGGTATTATAGCAATCAGCCCCAGCATTTT	CASSIIRGYYSNQPQHF
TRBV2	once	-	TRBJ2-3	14	TGTGCCAGCAGTGAGGACACCAGCACAGATACGCAGTATTTT	CASSEDTSTDTQYF
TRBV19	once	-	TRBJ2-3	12	TGTGCCAGTAGTATCCGGGGAGATACGCAGTATTTT	CASSIRGDTQYF
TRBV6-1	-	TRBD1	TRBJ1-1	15	TGTGCCAGCACCTCCGGACAGGTAACGAACACTGAAGCTTTCTTT	CASTSGQVTNTEAFF
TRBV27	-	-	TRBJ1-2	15	TGTGCCAGCAGGAACAGACACACCCCTAACTATGGCTACACCTTC	CASRNRHTPNYGYTF
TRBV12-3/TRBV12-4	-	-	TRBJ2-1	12	TGTGCCAGCAGTTTAGGTGTCGATGAGCAGTTCTTC	CASSLGVDEQFF
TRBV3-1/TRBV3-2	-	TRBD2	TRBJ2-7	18	TGTGCCAGCAGCCCTTCCGCTTTAGCGGGGGCCTGGGTAGAGGAGCAGTACTTC	CASSPSALAGAWVEEQYF
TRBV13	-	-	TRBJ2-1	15	TGTGCCAGCAGCTTAGGCCCCTCCAGCGGCAATGAGCAGTTCTTC	CASSLGPSSGNEQFF
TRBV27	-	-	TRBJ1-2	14	TGTGCCAGCGGTACCTCGGGGGCTAACTATGGCTACACCTTC	CASGTSGANYGYTF
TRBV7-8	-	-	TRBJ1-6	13	TGTGCCAGCACAGGTGACTATAATTCACCCCTCCACTTT	CASTGDYNSPLHF
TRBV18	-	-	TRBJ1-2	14	TGTGCCAGCTCCCCGGAGAACGGCCTCGGCGGCTACACCTTC	CASSPENGLGGYTF
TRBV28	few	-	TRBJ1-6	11	TGTGCCAGCAGTTTACGGTCACCCCTCCACTTT	CASSLRSPLHF
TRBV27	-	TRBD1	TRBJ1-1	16	TGTGCCAGCAGTTTGAGGCCCGGGACAGGGAACACTGAAGCTTTCTTT	CASSLRPGTGNTEAFF
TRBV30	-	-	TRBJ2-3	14	TGTGCCTTAAGGCTCCCCTCGGGGGCAGATACGCAGTATTTT	CALRLPSGADTQYF
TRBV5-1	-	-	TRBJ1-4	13	TGCGCCAGCAGCTTAGGACAGAATGAAAAACTGTTTTTT	CASSLGQNEKLFF
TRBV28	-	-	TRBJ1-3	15	TGTGCCAGCAGTAGCGGCGGGAGCTCTGGAAACACCATATATTTT	CASSSGGSSGNTIYF
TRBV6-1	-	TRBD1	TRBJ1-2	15	TGTGCCAGCAGTGAAGGGACAGGGGCACCGTATGGCTACACCTTC	CASSEGTGAPYGYTF
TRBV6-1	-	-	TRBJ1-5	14	TGTGCCAGCAGTGAAAACTTGGTCTGGCAGCCCCAGCATTTT	CASSENLVWQPQHF
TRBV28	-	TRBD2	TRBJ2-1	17	TGTGCCAGCACCTCCATAGGGGCAGCGGGGTTAGTCAATGAGCAGTTCTTC	CASTSIGAAGLVNEQFF
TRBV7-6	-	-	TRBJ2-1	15	TGTGCCAGCAGCTTACTAAGGGGGGGGGACAATGAGCAGTTCTTC	CASSLLRGGDNEQFF
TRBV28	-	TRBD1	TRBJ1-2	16	TGTGCCAGCAGTTCCGCCCCTTCGCAGGGGGCGCGTGGCTACACCTTC	CASSSAPSQGARGYTF
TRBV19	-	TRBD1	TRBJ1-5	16	TGTGCCAGTTGGGACAGGGAAAGCGGGCCTAATCAGCCCCAGCATTTT	CASWDRESGPNQPQHF
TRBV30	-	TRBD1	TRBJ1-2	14	TGTGCCTGGAGTTCCGCGGGACAGACTTATGGCTACACCTTC	CAWSSAGQTYGYTF
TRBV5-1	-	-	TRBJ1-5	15	TGCGCCAGCAGCTTGACAGGGTTAAGCAATCAGCCCCAGCATTTT	CASSLTGLSNQPQHF
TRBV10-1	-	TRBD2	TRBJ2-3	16	TGCGCCAGCAGCCCGACCGGGACTAGCGGCACAGATACGCAGTATTTT	CASSPTGTSGTDTQYF
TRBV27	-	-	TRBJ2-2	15	TGTGCCACCGGTCGACCGGGGGCGAACACCGGGGAGCTGTTTTTT	CATGRPGANTGELFF
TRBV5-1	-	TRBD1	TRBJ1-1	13	TGCGCCAGCAGCGGAGGGACAGGGCTAGAAGCTTTCTTT	CASSGGTGLEAFF
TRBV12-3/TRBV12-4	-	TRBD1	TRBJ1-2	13	TGTGCCAGCCTTGACAGGGGGAGAGGTGGCTACACCTTC	CASLDRGRGGYTF
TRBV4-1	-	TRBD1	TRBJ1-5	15	TGCGCCAGCAGCCTATTGGGACAGGGGGATCAGCCCCAGCATTTT	CASSLLGQGDQPQHF
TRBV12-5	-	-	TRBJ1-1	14	TGTGCTAGTGGTTTAGACCCGGGGTTAAAAGGAGCTTTCTTT	CASGLDPGLKGAFF
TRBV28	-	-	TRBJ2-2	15	TGTGCCAGCAGTAAACAGGGAGATGGTGGCGGGGAGCTGTTTTTT	CASSKQGDGGGELFF
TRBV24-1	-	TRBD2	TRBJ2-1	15	TGTGCCACCAGTGATTCGGCGGGGGGGCACAATGAGCAGTTCTTC	CATSDSAGGHNEQFF
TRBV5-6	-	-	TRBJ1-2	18	TGTGCCAGCAGCTTTCTTAATGCAGAAGGCGGCGGGGCAGCTGGCTACACCTTC	CASSFLNAEGGGAAGYTF
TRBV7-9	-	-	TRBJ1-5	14	TGTGCCAGCAGCCTAGGACATGCGTTAGGGCCCCAGCATTTT	CASSLGHALGPQHF
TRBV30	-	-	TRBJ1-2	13	TGTGCCTGGACCCCCAGGGCATCCTATGGCTACACCTTC	CAWTPRASYGYTF
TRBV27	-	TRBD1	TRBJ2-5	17	TGTGCCAGTGGAACTCGGACAGGGGCCCCCATGAGAGAGACCCAGTACTTC	CASGTRTGAPMRETQYF
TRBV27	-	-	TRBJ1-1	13	TGTGCCAGCTCCAATACATGGAACACTGAAGCTTTCTTT	CASSNTWNTEAFF
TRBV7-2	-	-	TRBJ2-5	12	TGTGCCAGCAGCTTAAGTGAGGGGACCCAGTACTTC	CASSLSEGTQYF
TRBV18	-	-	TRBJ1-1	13	TGTGCCAGCTCACCGCAGGGAAACACTGAAGCTTTCTTT	CASSPQGNTEAFF
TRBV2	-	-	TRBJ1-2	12	TGTGCCAGCAGGATGAGTGGTCGGGGCTACACCTTC	CASRMSGRGYTF
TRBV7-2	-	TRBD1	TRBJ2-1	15	TGTGCCAGCAGCTCCCAGGGGGCCCTAGGCAATGAGCAGTTCTTC	CASSSQGALGNEQFF
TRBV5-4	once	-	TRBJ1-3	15	TGTGCCAGCAGCTTGTCAGGGTACTCTGGAAACACCATATATTTT	CASSLSGYSGNTIYF
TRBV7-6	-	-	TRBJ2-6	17	TGTGCCAGCAGCTTAGCAACCGGTAGCTCTGGGGCCAACGTCCTGACTTTC	CASSLATGSSGANVLTF
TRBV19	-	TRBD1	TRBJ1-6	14	TGTGCCAGTACTGAAGGACAGGGGGGTTCACCCCTCCACTTT	CASTEGQGGSPLHF
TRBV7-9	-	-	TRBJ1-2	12	TGTGCCAGCAGCCCAACGGGAGGGCGCTACACCTTC	CASSPTGGRYTF
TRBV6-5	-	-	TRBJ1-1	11	TGTGCCAGCACCAGAGGGCAGCAAGCTTTCTTT	CASTRGQQAFF
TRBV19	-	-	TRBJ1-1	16	TGTGCCAGTAGTAAGTTTGGAGGCAGCATGAACACTGAAGCTTTCTTT	CASSKFGGSMNTEAFF
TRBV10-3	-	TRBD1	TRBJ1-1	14	TGTGCCATCAAACCGGGACAGGGGAACACTGAAGCTTTCTTT	CAIKPGQGNTEAFF
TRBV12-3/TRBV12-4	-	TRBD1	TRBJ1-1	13	TGTGCCAGCGGACAGGACAGGGGAACTGAAGCTTTCTTT	CASGQDRGTEAFF
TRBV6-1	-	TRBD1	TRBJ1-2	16	TGTGCCAGCAGTGGTTGGGGGACAGGGAACCAGATAAGCTACACCTTC	CASSGWGTGNQISYTF